Below, one T cell receptor beta chain is given with its context. As yet, its antigen is unknown. Profiling relied on immunoSEQ multiplex PCR, and the TCRdb table lists in-frame clones only, not all of them. The profile covers about 40,000 clones, with approximately 84% appearing a single time and 5% to 7% taken by the ten largest. This specimen belongs to a study of T cells in localized non-small cell lung cancer. Study results and caveats: Uninvolved adjacent lung had higher T cell clonality than tumor and all other tissues.

Germline values: CDR1 SNHLY, CDR2 FYNNEI. V was shortened by 2 bases and J by 2 bases, with 19 bases between the two germline ends. This CDR3 is 18 amino acids long. The sample here was peripheral blood, taken before any cancer treatment. The sequence was obtained from a man aged 35 to 69 with stage I lung adenocarcinoma. The V call is TRBV2, the J call TRBJ1-3, with a possible D match to TRBD1 (5 bases). CDR3 DNA: TGTGCCAGCAGTGAATTAACTCCTCGGGGGGGAACTGGAAACACCATATATTTT. This translates into CASSELTPRGGTGNTIYF. The full variable domain, rest sourced from reference TRBV2 and TRBJ1-3, is EPEVTQTPSHQVTQMGQEVILRCVPISNHLYFYWYRQILGQKVEFLVSFYNNEISEKSEIFDDQFSVERPDGSNFTLKIRSTKLEDSAMYFCASSELTPRGGTGNTIYFGEGSWLTVV.